Presented here are 27 T cell receptor beta chains from one specimen sequenced in a study of blood T cell repertoires in COVID-19. TCRdb keeps only in-frame clones here, not all; method: immunoSEQ multiplex PCR. The sample lists tens of thousands of clones, more than 75% occurring once. Sequencing was performed on peripheral blood. The receptors originated from a woman in her seventies with acute or convalescent COVID-19.

This clone was detected ten times or more. This chain links TRBV6-4 with TRBJ2-3; 13 nucleotides match TRBD2. The CDR3 has 16 residues. Germline trimming cut 6 bases from V and 3 bases from J; bases unmatched to any gene: 6. The germline CDR1 and CDR2 sequences are MRHNA and SNTAGT. CDR3 residues: CASSETSGGSTDTQYF. CDR3 DNA: TGTGCCAGCAGCGAGACTAGCGGGGGGTCAACAGATACGCAGTATTTT.

This sequence joins TRBV6-1 and TRBJ2-7; D is perhaps TRBD1 (6 bases). CDR1 and CDR2 (germline): MNHNS, SASEGT. The CDR3 spans 15 residues. V lost 0 bases and J lost 7, with 16 bases in between. The CDR3 region has the DNA TGTGCCAGCAGTGAAGCCCATTACAGGGATAGTGAGCAGTACGTC. This gives the protein CASSEAHYRDSEQYV.

The chain combines TRBV4-3 with TRBJ2-2; 8 nucleotides align to TRBD2. Germline CDR1 reads LGHNA; CDR2 reads YSLEER. This CDR3 contains 16 residues. V shed 4 bases, J shed 5 bases, and the junction held 9 bases outside the gene matches. The CDR3 coding sequence is TGCGCCAGCAGCCCGGGCGGGGGGCGCAATACCGGGGAGCTGTTTTTT. Translated, it gives CASSPGGGRNTGELFF.

The V call is TRBV10-2, the J call TRBJ2-1, with D unresolved. From germline, CDR1 is WSHSY and CDR2 SAAADI. CDR3 length equals 17 residues. V lost 0 bases and J 3 bases, leaving 15 bases between the germline ends. The DNA of the CDR3 is TGCGCCAGCAGTGAGTCCGCGCAGGCTACCAACTACAATGAGCAGTTCTTC. Translating gives CASSESAQATNYNEQFF.

V is TRBV6-5 and J is TRBJ1-6; possibly TRBD1 for D (5 bases). The CDR3 length is 14 residues. The V gene lost 4 bases and the J gene lost 7 bases, with 11 bases spanning the gap. In germline, CDR1 is MNHEY, CDR2 SVGAGI. The CDR3 is CASSSEAGNSPLHF. DNA of the CDR3: TGTGCCAGCAGTTCCGAGGCAGGGAATTCACCCCTCCACTTT.

V gene TRBV3-1 (or the pseudogene TRBV3-2) combines with J gene TRBJ1-4; D may be TRBD1 (6 bases). Germline assignment: CDR1 LGHDT and CDR2 YNNKEL (reference sequence). Trimming removed 6 bases from V and 5 bases from J, with 13 bases in between. The CDR3 length is 14 residues. The CDR3 region has the DNA TGTGCCAGCAGTCGAGATACAGGGAATGAAAAACTGTTTTTT. It specifies CASSRDTGNEKLFF.

This clone was seen once. This chain joins TRBV28 and TRBJ1-2, with TRBD1 matching over 10 bases. V was pared by 10 bases and J by 6 bases, with 5 bases of the junction left unmatched. Per germline, CDR1 MDHEN and CDR2 SYDVKM. The CDR3 extends over 12 amino acids. CDR3 DNA sequence: TGTGCCACCGTGACAGGGGGCCATGGCTACACCTTC. It yields the protein CATVTGGHGYTF.

The rearrangement joins TRBV25-1 to TRBJ1-1, with 7 bases aligning to TRBD1. This CDR3 is 12 amino acids long. The germline V gene encodes CDR1 MGHDK and CDR2 SYGVNS. J gave up 7 bases and V 3 bases, and 2 bases lay outside the gene matches. The CDR3 DNA follows: TGTGCCAGCAGTGATCACAGGGGTGAAGCTTTCTTT. This codes for CASSDHRGEAFF.

This rearrangement joins TRBV16 to TRBJ1-2; D gene uncertain. The CDR3 totals 16 residues. CDR1 is KGHSY, CDR2 FQNENV, per germline. The V end lost 1 base, the J end lost 8 bases, and 20 bases lay between the germline ends. CDR3 sequence (DNA): TGTGCCAGCAGCCAATTTCGTTCGCCGGGATCGGAGGGCTACACCTTC. Translated: CASSQFRSPGSEGYTF.

The V and J genes are TRBV18 and TRBJ2-3, with TRBD2 as a possible D gene (6 bases). CDR3 length: 14 amino acids. The V and J ends lost 0 bases and 4 bases respectively, with 8 bases between them. The germline gives CDR1 KGHSH, CDR2 LQKENI. In nucleotides, the CDR3 is TGTGCCAGCTCACCACCTTGGGGGGCAGATACGCAGTATTTT. Translating it yields CASSPPWGADTQYF.

This clone was seen a handful of times. The chain is built from TRBV3-1 (or the pseudogene TRBV3-2) and TRBJ1-1; 7 bases fit TRBD1. The V gene's germline CDR1 is LGHDT and CDR2 YNNKEL (reference sequence). V trimming: 5 bases; J trimming: 5 bases; junction bases outside the gene matches: 8. The CDR3 runs to 14 residues. CDR3 sequence (DNA): TGTGCCAGCAGCGAACAGGGGCGATGGACTGAAGCTTTCTTT. It yields the protein CASSEQGRWTEAFF.

The J gene is TRBJ1-5, the V gene TRBV28; 7 nucleotides align to TRBD1. V lost 4 bases, J lost 0 bases, and 9 bases stayed unmatched. CDR1 is MDHEN, CDR2 SYDVKM, per germline. The CDR3 totals 17 residues. CDR3 coding DNA: TGTGCCAGCAGTTCCGCAGAGGGGGCTCATAGCAATCAGCCCCAGCATTTT. This sequence encodes CASSSAEGAHSNQPQHF.

The V gene is TRBV7-9, the J gene TRBJ2-7, with a possible D match to TRBD2 (5 bases). The CDR3 covers 15 residues. Germline V gives CDR1 SEHNR, CDR2 FQNEAQ (reference sequence). Trimming left V 3 bases short and J 5 bases short, with 17 bases between. CDR3 in amino acids: CASSLAGIYNHEQYV. CDR3 bases: TGTGCCAGCAGCTTGGCGGGTATATATAATCACGAGCAGTACGTC.

V gene TRBV6-6 combines with J gene TRBJ2-7, with 8 bases matching TRBD2. The junction had 9 bases not matched to a gene; V was cut back by 6 bases and J by 5 bases. CDR1 and CDR2 (germline): MNHNY, SVGAGI (reference sequence). This CDR3 is built from 14 residues. The CDR3 is CASRVSGGGDEQYV. Written as DNA, the CDR3 is TGTGCCAGCAGGGTCAGCGGGGGCGGGGACGAGCAGTACGTC.

The chain employs TRBV4-3 and TRBJ1-1, with D unclear. Trimming removed 1 base from V and 4 bases from J, with 7 bases in between. The CDR3 spans 13 residues. CDR1 and CDR2 (germline): LGHNA, YSLEER. CDR3 DNA sequence: TGCGCCAGCAGCCAAGTGCGGGGCACTGAAGCTTTCTTT. This codes for CASSQVRGTEAFF.

CDR3 nucleotide sequence: TGTGCCAGCAGCCAAGACTGGGACAGGGGTGCCCAAAGTGCCGGGGAGCTGTTTTTT. Translation: CASSQDWDRGAQSAGELFF. The chain recombines TRBV3-1 (or the pseudogene TRBV3-2) with TRBJ2-2, with 10 bases identical to TRBD1. The CDR3 covers 19 residues. After removal of 0 bases from V and 6 bases from J, the junction contained 13 bases not matched to a gene. Germline values: CDR1 LGHDT, CDR2 YNNKEL (reference sequence).

The chain links TRBV3-1 (or the pseudogene TRBV3-2) to TRBJ1-2, with 8 bases aligning to TRBD1. The length of the CDR3 is 14 residues. Per germline, CDR1 LGHDT and CDR2 YNNKEL (reference sequence). Trimming at V came to 1 base and at J to 4 bases, leaving 2 bases not matched to a gene. This chain's CDR3 is CASSQGTGTYGYTF. The DNA for the CDR3 is TGTGCCAGCAGCCAAGGGACAGGGACCTATGGCTACACCTTC.

The rearrangement links TRBV7-9 to TRBJ1-2; D not certain. CDR3 size: 13 residues. The V gene's germline CDR1 is SEHNR and CDR2 FQNEAQ (reference sequence). Trimming cost V 5 bases and J 6 bases, with 13 bases left between them. CDR3 DNA: TGTGCCAGCAGCCTAGACGGGTGGGATGGCTACACCTTC. This codes for CASSLDGWDGYTF.

This clone showed up just a few times. The gene calls are TRBV24-1 and TRBJ2-3, with D tentatively TRBD2 (5 bases). Germline V lookup: CDR1 KGHDR, CDR2 SFDVKD. This CDR3 region has 16 residues. The V gene lost 2 bases and the J gene lost 3 bases, with 14 bases spanning the gap. Here the CDR3 reads CATSDSSLEVTDTQYF. In DNA, the CDR3 is TGTGCCACCAGTGATTCATCACTAGAGGTGACAGATACGCAGTATTTT.

V usage is TRBV18 and J usage is TRBJ2-7; a possible D gene is TRBD2 (6 bases). V was pared by 5 bases and J by 6 bases, with 14 bases between. CDR3 length: 13 residues. In germline, CDR1 is KGHSH, CDR2 LQKENI. CDR3 DNA sequence: TGTGCCAGCTCATTAGGGACTGCCCCCGAGCAGTACGTC. Its translation: CASSLGTAPEQYV.

The chain carries TRBV5-1 and TRBJ1-1; 9 bases match TRBD1. The CDR3 covers 15 residues. V lost 4 bases and J lost 4; bases outside the gene matches: 8. CDR1 and CDR2 (germline): SGHRS, YFSETQ. The CDR3 protein is CASSGGTGRGTEAFF. The CDR3 nucleotides read TGCGCCAGCAGCGGCGGGACAGGGCGGGGCACTGAAGCTTTCTTT.

The chain carries TRBV25-1 and TRBJ2-3; D call uncertain. Germline V CDR1 and CDR2: MGHDK, SYGVNS. V was pared by 4 bases and J by 8 bases, with 10 bases between. The CDR3 loop spans 12 amino acids. CDR3 nucleotide sequence: TGTGCCAGCAGTGTCGCTCTCGGTACGCAGTATTTT. Protein sequence: CASSVALGTQYF.

The chain links TRBV4-1 to TRBJ1-5, with 8 bases that match TRBD1. The ends lost 1 base at V and 3 bases at J; junction bases unmatched: 2. This CDR3 has 15 residues. Germline lookup yields CDR1 MGHRA and CDR2 YSYEKL. The CDR3 protein is CASSQGQGFNQPQHF. The DNA of the CDR3 is TGCGCCAGCAGCCAAGGACAGGGGTTCAATCAGCCCCAGCATTTT.

V usage is TRBV3-1 (or the pseudogene TRBV3-2) and J usage is TRBJ1-1; perhaps TRBD1 as D (6 bases). V was cut by 4 bases and J by 1 base, with 13 bases left in between. This CDR3 comprises 15 residues. The V gene's germline CDR1 is LGHDT and CDR2 YNNKEL (reference sequence). The CDR3 DNA follows: TGTGCCAGCAGCCTCCATCAGGGGCCGAACACTGAAGCTTTCTTT. Its protein is CASSLHQGPNTEAFF.

The chain employs TRBV19 and TRBJ2-1; 13 bases are shared with TRBD2. The CDR3 totals 16 residues. Germline V gene lookup returns CDR1 LNHDA and CDR2 SQIVND (reference sequence). Losses at the gene ends were 10 bases for V and 4 bases for J; bases not matched to a gene: 10. In DNA, the CDR3 is TGTGCCACCCGCCCGGGGACTAGCGGGATATACAATGAGCAGTTCTTC. This codes for CATRPGTSGIYNEQFF.

The chain joins TRBV27 to TRBJ2-5; TRBD2 matches 12 bases. The J segment lost 5 bases and the V segment lost 1 base, leaving 5 bases of the junction unmatched. Germline V lookup: CDR1 MNHEY, CDR2 SMNVEV (reference sequence). The CDR3 length is 16 residues. The CDR3 region is CASSLFLAGGRETQYF. CDR3 coding DNA: TGTGCCAGCAGTTTATTCCTAGCGGGGGGGCGGGAGACCCAGTACTTC.

The CDR3 loop is CASSYILAGASTDTQYF. The CDR3 nucleotides read TGTGCCAGCAGCTATATACTAGCGGGGGCTAGCACAGATACGCAGTATTTT. The chain has TRBV3-1 (or the pseudogene TRBV3-2) and TRBJ2-3; 11 positions agree with TRBD2. CDR1 and CDR2 from the germline V gene are LGHDT and YNNKEL (reference sequence). The trim removed 5 bases at V and 0 bases at J, leaving 7 bases unmatched. This CDR3 has 17 amino acids.